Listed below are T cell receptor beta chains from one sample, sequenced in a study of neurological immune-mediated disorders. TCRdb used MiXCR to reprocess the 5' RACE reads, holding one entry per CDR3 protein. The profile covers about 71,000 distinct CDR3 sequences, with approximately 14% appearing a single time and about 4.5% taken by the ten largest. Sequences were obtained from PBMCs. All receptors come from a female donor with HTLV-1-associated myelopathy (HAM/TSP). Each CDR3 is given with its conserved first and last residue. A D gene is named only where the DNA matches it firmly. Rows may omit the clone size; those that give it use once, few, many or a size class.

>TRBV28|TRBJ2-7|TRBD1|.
TGTGCCAGCAGCTCCAGGACAGGGACTGAGCAGTACTTC
CASSSRTGTEQYF
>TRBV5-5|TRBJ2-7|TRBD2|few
TGTGCCAGCAGCTTGGCCACGGCGGGGGGTACCTACGAGCAGTACTTC
CASSLATAGGTYEQYF
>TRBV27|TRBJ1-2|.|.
TGTGCCAGCAGTTTATCGAGCTCTTCGGTGGACTATGGCTACACCTTC
CASSLSSSSVDYGYTF
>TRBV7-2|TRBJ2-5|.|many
TGTGCCAGCAGCTTATCGAGGGCTCAACAAGAGACCCAGTACTTC
CASSLSRAQQETQYF
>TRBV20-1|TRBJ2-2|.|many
TGCAGTGCTGTTAAAGACACCGGGGAGCTGTTTTTT
CSAVKDTGELFF
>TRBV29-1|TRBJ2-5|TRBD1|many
TGCAGCGTTGGGGACAGGAACAAAGAGACCCAGTACTTC
CSVGDRNKETQYF
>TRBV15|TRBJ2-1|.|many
TGTGCTACCAGCAGGATTCTCCACAATGAGCAGTTCTTC
CATSRILHNEQFF
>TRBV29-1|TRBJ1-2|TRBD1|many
TGCAGCGTTGAAGAGCGACAGGGTCTCTACACCTTC
CSVEERQGLYTF
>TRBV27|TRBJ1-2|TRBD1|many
TGTGCCAGCAGTTTTTCAGGGGGCGGGTTGTGGGGCTACACCTTC
CASSFSGGGLWGYTF
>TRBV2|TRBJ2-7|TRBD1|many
TGTGCCAGCAGTGGAAGACAGGGGTACGAGCAGTACTTC
CASSGRQGYEQYF
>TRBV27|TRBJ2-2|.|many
TGTGCCAGCAGTCTATATCGAGGGGGCGGGGAGCTGTTTTTT
CASSLYRGGGELFF
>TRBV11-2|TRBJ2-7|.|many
TGTGCCAGCAGCTTGTCGCGTGGATCCATCGGCTCCTACGAGCAGTACTTC
CASSLSRGSIGSYEQYF
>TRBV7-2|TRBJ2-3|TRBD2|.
TGTGCCAGCAGCACTAGCGGGGGGGGCACAGATACGCAGTATTTT
CASSTSGGGTDTQYF
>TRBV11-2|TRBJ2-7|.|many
TGTGCCAGCAGTTCCTCGGGGGACTACGAGCAGTACTTC
CASSSSGDYEQYF
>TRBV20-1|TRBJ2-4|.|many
TGCAGTGCTCAGGGACCAGGATTCGGCATTCAGTACTTC
CSAQGPGFGIQYF
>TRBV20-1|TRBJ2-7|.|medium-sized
TGCAGTGCTAGGGTACCGGGACGGTCAACCTACGAGCAGTACTTC
CSARVPGRSTYEQYF
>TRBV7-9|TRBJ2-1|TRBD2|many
TGTGCCAGCAGCTCCGGGGGGGCGAAGCAGTTCTTC
CASSSGGAKQFF
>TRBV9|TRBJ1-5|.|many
TGTGCCAGCAGCGGACGAAGACAGCCCCAGCATTTT
CASSGRRQPQHF
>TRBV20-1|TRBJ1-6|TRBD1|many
TGCAGTGCTAGAGAGGGGACAGGGAAAAGGGCCCTCCACTTT
CSAREGTGKRALHF
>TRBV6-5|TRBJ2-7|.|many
TGTGCCAGCAACTCCCAGGGGTTGGTGTACGAGCAGTACTTC
CASNSQGLVYEQYF
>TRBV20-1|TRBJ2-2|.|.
TGCAGTGCCAGAGTGGGGGGCGGATCCGGGGAGCTGTTTTTT
CSARVGGGSGELFF
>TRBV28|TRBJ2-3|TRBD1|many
TGTGCCAGCAGTGTTTCCAGGGGGCTCACAGATACGCAGTATTTT
CASSVSRGLTDTQYF